Listed here are 12 T cell receptor beta chains from one sample, sequenced in a study of PD-1 blockade in classical Hodgkin lymphoma. Profiling relied on immunoSEQ multiplex PCR, and the TCRdb table lists in-frame clones only, not all of them. Counted here are more than 40,000 clones, roughly 69% occurring once; the ten biggest clones make up approximately 2.4%. Time point meaning: cycle 4 day 1 (C4D1), after five to seven weeks of nivolumab. Relapse was seen in all patients after autologous stem cell transplantation, and brentuximab vedotin exposure was variable. Sample: peripheral blood mononuclear cells (PBMCs), taken before the fourth cycle of nivolumab. The receptor set was obtained from a human donor with classical Hodgkin lymphoma.

The rearrangement joins TRBV10-3 to TRBJ2-1, with D perhaps TRBD2 (6 bases). Germline V gene data show CDR1 as ENHRY and CDR2 as SYGVKD. V was trimmed by 10 bases and J by 8 bases, leaving 21 bases between them. The CDR3 runs to 14 residues. The DNA for the CDR3 is TGTGCCACTCGGGGCGAGGAGGGCCGGTATGAGCAGTTCTTC. Amino acid sequence: CATRGEEGRYEQFF.

A word on this clone: Other DNA sequences within the sample encode an identical CDR3. The V gene is TRBV7-9, the J gene TRBJ2-2; tentative D call: TRBD1 (5 bases). Looked up from germline, CDR1 is SEHNR and CDR2 is FQNEAQ (reference sequence). This CDR3 spans 14 amino acids. V was trimmed by 3 bases and J by 3 bases, leaving 8 bases between them. The CDR3 sequence: CASSFKGDTGELFF. In DNA, the CDR3 is TGTGCCAGCAGCTTTAAAGGGGACACCGGGGAGCTGTTTTTT. The full variable domain, with the rest looked up from reference TRBV7-9 and TRBJ2-2, is DTGVSQNPRHKITKRGQNVTFRCDPISEHNRLYWYRQTLGQGPEFLTYFQNEAQLEKSRLLSDRFSAERPKGSFSTLEIQRTEQGDSAMYLCASSFKGDTGELFFGEGSRLTVL.

The V and J genes are TRBV27 and TRBJ1-3; weak D call: TRBD1 (5 bases). The CDR3 has 15 amino acids. The germline V gene has CDR1 MNHEY and CDR2 SMNVEV (reference sequence). Trimming took off 4 bases at V and 4 bases at J, with 14 bases between the two ends. The DNA for the CDR3 is TGTGCCAGCAGTTCCACCGGGACCTTGGGAAACACCATATATTTT. It encodes CASSSTGTLGNTIYF.

This clone was seen a handful of times. The V and J genes are TRBV19 and TRBJ1-1, with D possibly TRBD1 on 5 matching bases. Trimming stripped 9 bases from V and 4 bases from J, with 18 bases between. The V gene's germline CDR1 is LNHDA and CDR2 SQIVND (reference sequence). This CDR3 is built from 14 residues. CDR3 sequence: CASYDYTGGTEAFF. The CDR3 nucleotides read TGTGCCAGCTACGATTACACCGGGGGCACTGAAGCTTTCTTT.

The V and J genes are TRBV11-2 and TRBJ2-5; D call uncertain. This CDR3 spans 16 amino acids. Trimming stripped 1 base from V and 1 base from J, with 13 bases between. CDR1 and CDR2 from the germline V gene are SGHAT and FQNNGV. The CDR3 sequence: CASSLGAERGQETQYF. In nucleotides, the CDR3 is TGTGCCAGCAGCTTAGGAGCCGAGCGCGGCCAAGAGACCCAGTACTTC.

The genes are TRBV5-6 and TRBJ1-2, with TRBD1 matching over 7 bases. The CDR3 is 13 residues long. The V gene end was trimmed by 2 bases and the J gene end by 7 bases; junction bases not matched to a gene: 5. CDR1 and CDR2 (germline): SGHDT, YYEEEE. The CDR3 DNA reads as TGTGCCAGCAGCTTATTCGGGACAGCTGGCTACACCTTC. Protein: CASSLFGTAGYTF.

V and J are TRBV4-1 and TRBJ1-2; TRBD1 matches at 7 bases. There are 13 residues in the CDR3. Trimming cost V 2 bases and J 6 bases; bases outside gene matches: 3. Germline CDR1 MGHRA, CDR2 YSYEKL. CDR3 coding DNA: TGCGCCAGCAGCCAAATGACAGGGCATGGCTACACCTTC. It translates to CASSQMTGHGYTF.

The chain links TRBV12-5 to TRBJ2-2; the D gene is possibly TRBD2 (6 bases). CDR1 and CDR2 (germline): LGHNT, FRNRAP. Trimming took off 2 bases at V and 7 bases at J, with 11 bases between the two ends. The CDR3 has 14 residues. The CDR3 DNA reads TGTGCTAGTGGTTTGAGTGCGCGGGACGGGGAGCTGTTTTTT. Translating it yields CASGLSARDGELFF.

The rearrangement joins TRBV5-1 to TRBJ2-1, with 7 positions matching TRBD2. Germline loops: CDR1 SGHRS, CDR2 YFSETQ. CDR3 size: 15 residues. Trimming cost V 0 bases and J 3 bases; bases outside gene matches: 3. CDR3 sequence reads: CASSLGGGDYNEQFF. As DNA, the CDR3 is TGCGCCAGCAGCTTGGGCGGGGGTGACTACAATGAGCAGTTCTTC.

This chain uses TRBV25-1 with TRBJ1-6; D is unresolved. Germline V lookup: CDR1 MGHDK, CDR2 SYGVNS. The CDR3 sequence is 13 residues long. Trimming cost V 3 bases and J 10 bases, with 10 bases left between them. The CDR3 spells CASSDQVYSPLHF. CDR3 nucleotides: TGTGCCAGCAGTGATCAGGTGTACTCACCCCTCCACTTT.

The rearrangement joins TRBV30 to TRBJ1-4; D possibly corresponds to TRBD1 (5 bases). The CDR3 totals 12 residues. Per the germline V gene, CDR1 is GTSNPN and CDR2 is SVGIG (reference sequence). V gave up 0 bases and J gave up 12 bases, with 11 bases separating them. In nucleotides, the CDR3 is TGTGCCTGGAGTGTAGGAGAGACAGAACTGTTTTTT. Protein: CAWSVGETELFF.

This chain links TRBV5-5 with TRBJ2-7; 8 positions match TRBD1. The CDR3 covers 14 residues. V gave up 4 bases and J gave up 4 bases; unmatched junction bases: 7. Looked up from germline, CDR1 is SGHKS and CDR2 is YYEKEE (reference sequence). The CDR3 sequence: CASSPQDRVYEQYF. CDR3 nucleotide sequence: TGTGCCAGCAGCCCACAGGACAGGGTTTACGAGCAGTACTTC.